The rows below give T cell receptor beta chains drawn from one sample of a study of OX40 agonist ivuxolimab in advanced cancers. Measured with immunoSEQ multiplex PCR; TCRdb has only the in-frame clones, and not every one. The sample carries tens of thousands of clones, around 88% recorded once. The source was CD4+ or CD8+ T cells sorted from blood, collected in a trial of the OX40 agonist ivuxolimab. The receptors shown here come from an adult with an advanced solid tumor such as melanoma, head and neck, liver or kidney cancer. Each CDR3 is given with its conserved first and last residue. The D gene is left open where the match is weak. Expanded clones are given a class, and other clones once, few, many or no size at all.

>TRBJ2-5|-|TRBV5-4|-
CASSLGTPQETQYF
TGTGCCAGCAGCTTGGGAACACCTCAAGAGACCCAGTACTTC
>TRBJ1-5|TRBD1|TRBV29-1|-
CSVGQGNDQPQHF
TGCAGCGTGGGACAGGGGAATGATCAGCCCCAGCATTTT
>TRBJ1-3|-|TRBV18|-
CASSPRDASGNTIYF
TGTGCCAGCTCACCACGGGATGCCTCTGGAAACACCATATATTTT
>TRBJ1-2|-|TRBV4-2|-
CASSQAESYGYTF
TGTGCCAGCAGCCAAGCGGAAAGCTATGGCTACACCTTC
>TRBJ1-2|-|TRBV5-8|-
CASSLYLEGYTF
TGTGCCAGCAGCTTGTATCTGGAGGGCTACACCTTC
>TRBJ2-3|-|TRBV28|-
CASSLGGLKDTQYF
TGTGCCAGCAGTTTAGGAGGGCTCAAAGATACGCAGTATTTT
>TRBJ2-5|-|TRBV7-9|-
CASSRTEQETQYF
TGTGCCAGCAGCAGGACAGAACAGGAGACCCAGTACTTC
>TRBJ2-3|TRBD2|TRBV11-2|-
CASSFGLAGGTSTDTQYF
TGTGCCAGCAGCTTTGGCCTAGCGGGGGGGACAAGCACAGATACGCAGTATTTT
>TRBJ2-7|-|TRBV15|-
CATSRNLGGGEQYF
TGTGCCACCAGCAGAAATCTGGGGGGCGGAGAGCAGTACTTC
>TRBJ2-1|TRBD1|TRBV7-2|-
CASKLPGQGHNEQFF
TGTGCCAGCAAACTGCCGGGACAGGGACACAATGAGCAGTTCTTC
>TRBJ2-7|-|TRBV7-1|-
CASSSTLAYEQYF
TGTGCCAGCAGCTCGACACTCGCCTACGAGCAGTACTTC
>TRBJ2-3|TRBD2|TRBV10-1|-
CAKWDRGGGDTQYF
TGCGCCAAATGGGACCGGGGGGGAGGAGATACGCAGTATTTT
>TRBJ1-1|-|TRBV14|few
CASSQVGHMGLGTEAFF
TGTGCCAGCAGCCAAGTTGGGCACATGGGGCTGGGCACTGAAGCTTTCTTT
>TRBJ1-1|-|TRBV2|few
CASNTMNTEAFF
TGTGCCAGCAACACTATGAACACTGAAGCTTTCTTT
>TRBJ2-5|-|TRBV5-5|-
CASSFQGSQETQYF
TGTGCCAGCAGCTTTCAGGGGAGCCAAGAGACCCAGTACTTC
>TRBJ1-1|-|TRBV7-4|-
CASSFSGAHTEAFF
TGTGCCAGCAGCTTCTCCGGGGCCCACACTGAAGCTTTCTTT
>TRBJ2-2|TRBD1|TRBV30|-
CAWSVLRPWDRGTGELFF
TGTGCCTGGAGTGTACTGCGTCCGTGGGACAGGGGGACCGGGGAGCTGTTTTTT
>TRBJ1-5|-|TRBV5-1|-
CASSLRGDYNQPQHF
TGCGCCAGCAGCTTGAGGGGGGACTACAATCAGCCCCAGCATTTT
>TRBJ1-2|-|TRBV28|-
CASSAVGAYGYTF
TGTGCCAGCAGTGCCGTGGGGGCGTATGGCTACACCTTC
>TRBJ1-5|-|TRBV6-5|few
CASSYQGFQHF
TGTGCCAGCAGTTATCAGGGTTTCCAGCATTTT
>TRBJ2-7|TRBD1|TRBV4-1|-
CASSFQWTGNYEQYF
TGCGCCAGCAGCTTCCAATGGACAGGGAACTACGAGCAGTACTTC
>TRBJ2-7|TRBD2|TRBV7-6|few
CASSLSTSGTYEQYF
TGTGCCAGCAGCTTGTCGACTAGCGGAACCTACGAGCAGTACTTC
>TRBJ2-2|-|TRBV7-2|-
CASTPSMGRGFTGELFF
TGTGCCAGCACACCCTCAATGGGTAGGGGTTTCACCGGGGAGCTGTTTTTT
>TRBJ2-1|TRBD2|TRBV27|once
CASSSGRGSLFGYNEQFF
TGTGCCAGCAGTAGCGGGAGGGGTTCCCTTTTTGGCTACAATGAGCAGTTCTTC
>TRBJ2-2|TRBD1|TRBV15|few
CATTDRGSGTGELFF
TGTGCCACCACGGACAGGGGGTCGGGGACCGGGGAGCTGTTTTTT
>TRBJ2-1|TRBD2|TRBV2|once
CASRGLAGVGFF
TGTGCCAGCAGGGGACTAGCGGGAGTTGGGTTCTTC
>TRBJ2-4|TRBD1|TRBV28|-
CASSSGQGRKNIQYF
TGTGCCAGCAGTTCAGGACAGGGGAGAAAAAACATTCAGTACTTC
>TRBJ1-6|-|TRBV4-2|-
CASSQDPSTAARYNSPLHF
TGTGCCAGCAGCCAAGACCCTTCCACGGCCGCTCGCTATAATTCACCCCTCCACTTT
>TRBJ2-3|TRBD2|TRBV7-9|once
CASSLRLAGDSDTQYF
TGTGCCAGCAGCTTACGACTAGCGGGAGACTCAGATACGCAGTATTTT
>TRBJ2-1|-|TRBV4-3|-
CASSQVGHRGNEQFF
TGCGCCAGCAGCCAAGTCGGGCACCGGGGCAATGAGCAGTTCTTC
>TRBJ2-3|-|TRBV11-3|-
CASSLWPWDTQYF
TGTGCCAGCAGCTTATGGCCGTGGGATACGCAGTATTTT
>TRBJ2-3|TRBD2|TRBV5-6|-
CASTGTSGSPDTQYF
TGTGCCAGCACCGGGACTAGCGGGAGCCCAGATACGCAGTATTTT
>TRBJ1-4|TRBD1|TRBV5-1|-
CASSQTGEGWEQEKLFF
TGCGCCAGCAGCCAAACAGGGGAAGGATGGGAGCAAGAAAAACTGTTTTTT
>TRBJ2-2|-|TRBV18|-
CASSPQKNTGELFF
TGTGCCAGCTCACCGCAGAAGAACACCGGGGAGCTGTTTTTT
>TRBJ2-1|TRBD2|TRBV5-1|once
CASSFSGRGDEQFF
TGCGCCAGCAGCTTCAGCGGGAGGGGGGATGAGCAGTTCTTC
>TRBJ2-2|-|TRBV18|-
CASSPPQTPTGELFF
TGTGCCAGCTCACCCCCCCAAACCCCCACCGGGGAGCTGTTTTTT
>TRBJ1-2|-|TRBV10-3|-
CAITGGRNHYTF
TGTGCCATCACGGGGGGAAGGAATCACTACACCTTC
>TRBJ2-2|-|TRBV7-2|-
CASSFTNTGELFF
TGTGCCAGCAGCTTCACGAACACCGGGGAGCTGTTTTTT
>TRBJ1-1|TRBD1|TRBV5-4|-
CASSLWTGRGNTEAFF
TGTGCCAGCAGCTTGTGGACAGGGCGGGGGAACACTGAAGCTTTCTTT
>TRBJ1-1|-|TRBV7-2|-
CASSPSQGAEAFF
TGTGCCAGCAGCCCGTCTCAGGGCGCTGAAGCTTTCTTT
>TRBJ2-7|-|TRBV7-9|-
CASSPRTGSNHEQYF
TGTGCCAGCAGCCCACGGACTGGCAGTAATCACGAGCAGTACTTC
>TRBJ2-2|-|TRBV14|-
CASSQGRYTGELFF
TGTGCCAGCAGCCAAGGGAGGTACACCGGGGAGCTGTTTTTT